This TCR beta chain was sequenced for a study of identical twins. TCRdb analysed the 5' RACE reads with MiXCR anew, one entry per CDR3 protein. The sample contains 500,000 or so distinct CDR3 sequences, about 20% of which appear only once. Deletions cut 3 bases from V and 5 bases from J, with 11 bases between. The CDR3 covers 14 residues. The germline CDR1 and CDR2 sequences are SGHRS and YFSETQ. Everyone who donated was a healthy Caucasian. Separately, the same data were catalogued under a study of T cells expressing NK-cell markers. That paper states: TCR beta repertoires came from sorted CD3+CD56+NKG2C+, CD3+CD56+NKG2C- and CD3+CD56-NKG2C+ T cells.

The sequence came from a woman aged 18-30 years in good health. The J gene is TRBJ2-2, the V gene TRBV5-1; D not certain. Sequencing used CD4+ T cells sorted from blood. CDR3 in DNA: TGCGCCAGCAGCTCGGTAGCTCCAACCGGGGAGCTGTTTTTT. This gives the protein CASSSVAPTGELFF. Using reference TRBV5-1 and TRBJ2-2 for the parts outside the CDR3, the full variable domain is KAGVTQTPRYLIKTRGQQVTLSCSPISGHRSVSWYQQTPGQGLQFLFEYFSETQRNKGNFPGRFSGRQFSNSRSEMNVSTLELGDSALYLCASSSVAPTGELFFGEGSRLTVL.